Following are 19 T cell receptor beta chains from one sample sequenced in a study of tumor-infiltrating lymphocytes in primary liver carcinoma. Unsorted bulk tissue of about 20-32 mg yielded co-extracted RNA and DNA. A primer matching the constant region was used to make TCR beta cDNA from approximately 0.45 ug of total RNA. The TCR beta library was amplified through three nested multiplex PCR rounds in a modified ARM-PCR procedure. Researchers ran the first two PCR rounds for 9 to 10 cycles each with TRBV1-TRBV30 forward primers and a C-beta reverse primer. Each CDR3 protein is one row after TCRdb ran MiXCR on the multiplex PCR reads. The sample records 45,000 or so distinct CDR3 sequences, 75% being singletons. Sequencing was performed on tumor-adjacent normal liver tissue. These receptors were collected from a woman aged 25-40 years with primary liver carcinoma and hepatitis B virus infection.

This chain links TRBV4-2 with TRBJ1-1; D perhaps matches TRBD1 (5 bases). Germline CDR1 reads LGHNA; CDR2 reads YNFKEQ. The CDR3 totals 13 residues. V shed 7 bases and J shed 10 bases, with 19 bases lying between them. CDR3: CASTGGGVRRAFF. CDR3 sequence (DNA): TGTGCCAGCACCGGCGGGGGGGTAAGGAGAGCTTTCTTT.

As for this clonotype: Germline and junction disagree at one end, which may indicate a read error. The chain joins TRBV6-1 to TRBJ1-1; D call uncertain. Germline CDR1 is MNHNS and CDR2 is SASEGT. CDR3 length equals 15 residues. Here the CDR3 reads CAITLEGFSGTEAFF. Here the CDR3 DNA reads TGTGCCATTACCTTGGAAGGGTTTAGCGGCACTGAAGCCTTCTTT.

The chain combines TRBV6-5 with TRBJ1-1; D is uncertain. V was pared by 11 bases and J by 7 bases, with 20 bases between. Germline values: CDR1 MNHEY, CDR2 SVGAGI. This CDR3 contains 13 residues. CDR3 bases: TGTGCCGGCATTTTGACGGGAGGGATTGAAGCTTTCTTT. Protein: CAGILTGGIEAFF.

The chain links TRBV9 to TRBJ2-5; 10 bases agree with TRBD2. The CDR3 spans 15 residues. The V and J ends lost 0 bases and 5 bases, in that order; junction bases with no gene match: 4. Per the germline V gene, CDR1 is SGDLS and CDR2 is YYNGEE. The CDR3 loop is CASSVDPAGGETQYF. The CDR3 bases are TGTGCCAGCAGCGTAGACCCAGCGGGAGGGGAGACCCAGTACTTC. Full variable domain (missing parts from reference TRBV9 and TRBJ2-5): DSGVTQTPKHLITATGQRVTLRCSPRSGDLSVYWYQQSLDQGLQFLIQYYNGEERAKGNILERFSAQQFPDLHSELNLSSLELGDSALYFCASSVDPAGGETQYFGPGTRLLVL.

V is TRBV12-3 or TRBV12-4 and J is TRBJ2-2; D might be TRBD2 (5 bases). Trimming cost V 6 bases and J 2 bases, with 16 bases left between them. The CDR3 contains 16 residues. In DNA form, the CDR3 reads TGTGCCAGCAGCTTCACACTCGGAGGTAACACCGGGGAGCTGTTTTTT. This sequence encodes CASSFTLGGNTGELFF.

As to this clonotype: Its ends do not fully match the called genes, so a read error is possible. This chain joins TRBV6-1 and TRBJ2-5; 13 nucleotides align to TRBD2. Germline V gene sequence: CDR1 MNHNS, CDR2 SASEGT. The CDR3 spans 15 residues. The CDR3 here is CVSSELAGGPETQYF. The CDR3 bases are TGTGTCAGCAGCGAACTAGCGGGAGGGCCAGAGACCCAGTACTTC.

The sample holds one count of this clonotype. The CDR3 carries no conserved terminal phenylalanine or tryptophan, so it likely arises from a read error. Because the CDR3's place on the DNA is in doubt, the DNA is left out and the CDR3 is given as listed by TCRdb. The chain is built from TRBV11-1 and TRBJ2-1; the DNA was not compared with TRBD2, the D call given in the table. The CDR3 is made up of 15 amino acids, end residues included. CDR1 is SGHAT, CDR2 FQDESV, per germline (reference sequence). CDR3 in amino acids: CASRTGTSGFNEHFL.

The chain joins TRBV29-1 to TRBJ2-3; D unclear. The CDR3 loop spans 11 amino acids. V lost 7 bases and J 3 bases, leaving 8 bases between the germline ends. Germline V gives CDR1 SQVTM, CDR2 ANQGSEA. DNA for the CDR3: TGCAGCGCTATGAGGACAGATACGCAGTATTTT. Translating gives CSAMRTDTQYF.

The CDR3 sequence: CSVKLPGLIYEQYF. CDR3 nucleotide sequence: TGCAGTGTTAAATTACCGGGACTCATCTACGAGCAGTACTTC. This sequence joins TRBV20-1 and TRBJ2-7, with D perhaps TRBD2 (6 bases). Germline V gene sequence: CDR1 DFQATT, CDR2 SNEGSKA (reference sequence). CDR3 length: 14 amino acids. The V and J ends lost 7 bases and 3 bases respectively, with 19 bases between them.

The chain joins TRBV12-3 or TRBV12-4 to TRBJ2-1, with D tentatively TRBD2 (7 bases). CDR3 size: 14 residues. V lost 7 bases to trimming and J lost 2 bases, with 12 bases between them. The CDR3 here is CASTEGGPYNEQFF. The CDR3 region has the DNA TGTGCCAGCACTGAGGGGGGGCCCTACAATGAGCAGTTCTTC.

This CDR3 is CASSQFYDQYF. For the CDR3, the DNA is TGTGCCAGCAGTCAATTCTACGATCAATACTTC. The V call is TRBV6-2 or TRBV6-3, the J call TRBJ2-7; no clear D. The CDR3 extends over 11 amino acids. Germline V gene data show CDR1 as MNHEY and CDR2 as SVGEGT. V gave up 5 bases and J gave up 13 bases, with 15 bases separating them.

This clonotype was counted many times. This chain joins TRBV30 and TRBJ1-2; D unclear. The CDR3 loop spans 14 amino acids. Germline CDR1 and CDR2: GTSNPN and SVGIG (reference sequence). V lost 0 bases, J lost 14 bases, and 22 bases lay in between. Written as DNA, the CDR3 is TGTGCCTGGAGTGTTTTGAACGCGAGAACCGGCCAGACCTTC. It codes for CAWSVLNARTGQTF.

The rearrangement joins TRBV6-1 to TRBJ2-7, with unresolved D. The CDR3 covers 14 residues. Trimming cost V 10 bases and J 2 bases, with 18 bases left between them. Germline V gene lookup returns CDR1 MNHNS and CDR2 SASEGT. This CDR3 is CAMSVRALTYEQYF. DNA of the CDR3: TGTGCCATGAGTGTCCGGGCTCTAACCTACGAGCAGTACTTC.

V and J are TRBV6-1 and TRBJ1-5, with D unclear. Deletions cut 2 bases from V and 9 bases from J, with 20 bases between. The CDR3 has 16 residues. Per germline, CDR1 MNHNS and CDR2 SASEGT. The CDR3 DNA is TGTGCCAGCAGTGAACAAGGGAGCGTCCCCAGTCGGCCCCAGCATTTT. This codes for CASSEQGSVPSRPQHF.

V and J are TRBV11-2 and TRBJ2-1; tentatively, D is TRBD1 (5 bases). The closer fit of TRBJ2-7 to the DNA end suggests the J call may be wrong. The CDR3 consists of 11 residues. Looked up from germline, CDR1 is SGHAT and CDR2 is FQNNGV. In DNA form, the CDR3 reads TGTGCTAGCCGACAGCTTACTGAGCAGTACTTC. Translation: CASRQLTEQYF.

A remark on this clonotype: This CDR3 is missing its conserved last phenylalanine or tryptophan, likely due to a read error. The DNA is left out, because the CDR3 cannot be placed on it with certainty; the CDR3 is given as TCRdb lists it. The chain carries TRBV11-2 and TRBJ1-3; whether TRBD1, the table's D call, matches the DNA was not checked. The CDR3 extends over 11 residues, inclusive of both ends. The germline CDR1 and CDR2 sequences are SGHAT and FQNNGV. The CDR3 loop is CASSPRTALYL.

Concerning this clonotype: At one end the junction does not follow the germline gene, possibly because of a read error. The rearrangement links TRBV7-8 to TRBJ2-7; 9 bases are a match to TRBD1. Germline V gene data show CDR1 as SGHVS and CDR2 as FQNEAQ. The CDR3 covers 13 residues. DNA for the CDR3: TGTGCCAGTGGACAGGGGTGCGCCTATGAGCAGTACTTC. Translation gives CASGQGCAYEQYF.

For this clonotype: Here the CDR3 omits its conserved ending phenylalanine or tryptophan, so a read error is the likely source. This chain uses TRBV6-2 or TRBV6-3 with TRBJ2-1, with a weak D call TRBD2 (6 bases). The CDR3 is 13 residues long. The ends were cut back, 2 bases at V and 8 bases at J, with 10 bases in the middle. Germline CDR1 reads MNHEY; CDR2 reads SVGEGT. This CDR3 is CASSYREVDEQFL. The CDR3 nucleotides read TGTGCCAGCAGTTACAGGGAGGTCGATGAGCAGTTCCTC.

This clonotype was picked up a small number of times. With a much larger clone just one base away, this may be a read error. CDR3 region: CASSFKVSIEAFF. CDR3 coding DNA: TGTGCCAGCAGCTTTAAAGTGAGCATTGAAGCTTTCTTT. The J gene is TRBJ1-1, the V gene TRBV7-9; D uncertain. The CDR3 runs to 13 residues. The V end was cut by 3 bases, the J end by 7 bases, with 12 bases between. Germline V gives CDR1 SEHNR, CDR2 FQNEAQ (reference sequence).